This T cell receptor beta chain was obtained from a study of CD8+CD57+ T cells in acquired aplastic anemia. This clonotype was picked up a small number of times. One end of the junction does not line up with germline, which may come from a read error. Using genomic DNA as the template, TCR beta VDJ and CDR3 profiling was carried out. Using its own MiXCR run on the reads, TCRdb lists one record per CDR3 protein. The sample lists about 180,000 distinct CDR3 sequences, around half occurring once. All sequencing subjects had displayed CD8+CD57+ cell expansion on flow cytometry. The germline CDR1 and CDR2 sequences are SGHKS and YYEKEE (reference sequence). The CDR3 has 15 amino acids.

Sequencing was performed on sorted CD4+, CD8+, or CD8+CD57+ T cells (not recorded which) from PBMCs. This TCR was sampled from a human donor with aplastic anemia. The chain recombines TRBV5-5 with TRBJ2-7, with TRBD2 matching 7 bases. The CDR3 loop is CASSLAGGNQYGQYF. In nucleotides, the CDR3 is TGTGCCAGCAGCTTGGCGGGGGGTAATCAATACGGGCAGTACTTC.